Described below is a single T cell receptor beta chain sequence and its context. This CDR3 is built from 15 residues. The J segment lost 4 bases and the V segment lost 6 bases, leaving 10 bases of the junction unmatched. The V gene's germline CDR1 is MNHEY and CDR2 SVGAGI. Amplification used 60 V beta primers and 13 J beta primers. Here immunoSEQ multiplex PCR was the method, and the copy in TCRdb shows in-frame clones only, minus some. The repertoire holds about 73,000 clones, with over 70% as singletons. The sample belongs to a study of glioma-infiltrating T cells after dendritic cell vaccination. Background on the study: Patients received three intradermal dendritic cell vaccine injections at biweekly intervals.

None of the glioblastoma patients had an isocitrate dehydrogenase mutation. This clonotype was obtained from a human donor with glioblastoma. Sequenced here: blood, sampled before dendritic cell vaccination. The genes are TRBV6-5 and TRBJ1-2, with 8 nucleotides matching TRBD1. CDR3 DNA: TGTGCCAGCAGAGACACGGACAGGGCTGTCTATGGCTACACCTTC. Its protein is CASRDTDRAVYGYTF.